The entry that follows covers one T cell receptor (beta chain) sequence. Sequencing was performed with immunoSEQ multiplex PCR; in TCRdb, only in-frame clones are kept and a portion is missing. The data hold about 40,000 clones, with roughly 90% observed a single time. The data were taken from a study of control samples from healthy donors and cancer patients. This CDR3 is 14 amino acids long. CDR1 and CDR2 (germline): KGHDR, SFDVKD. V shed 8 bases and J shed 5 bases, with 17 bases lying between them. The chain joins TRBV24-1 to TRBJ1-1; D may be TRBD1 (5 bases). This receptor was taken from a woman between 45 and 65 years old in good health. Sequenced: blood. The CDR3 protein is CATTAGLPGTEAFF. In nucleotides, the CDR3 is TGTGCCACCACCGCGGGACTCCCGGGGACTGAAGCTTTCTTT.